Detailed here is one T cell receptor beta chain. Antigen: not known. Treatment described: some 20 received Ad26.COV2.S at low or high dose, single or two shots; roughly 5 received placebo; per-sample allocation not given. Sampling was performed 63 days after the first vaccine or placebo injection. With V trimmed by 6 bases and J by 1 base, 4 bases remained unmatched. This CDR3 has 15 amino acids. CDR1 and CDR2 (germline): LGHNT, FRNRAP. The data are from a study of Ad26.COV2.S vaccination and SARS-CoV-2 variants. Study at large: Ad26.COV2.S, an intramuscular injection, was given once or twice 56 days apart. General study points: Substantial breadth was reported for post-vaccination spike-specific CD8+ and CD4+ T cells. Placebo and vaccine recipients had non-spike TCR breadth that was similar.

Assay: immunoSEQ multiplex PCR; the TCRdb copy retains only in-frame clones and omits some. The profile shows approximately 480,000 clones, approximately 90% of them singletons. J is TRBJ1-1 and V is TRBV12-5; 11 bases are a match to TRBD1. The receptor's source is a person between 18 and 65 years old who received the Ad26.COV2.S COVID-19 vaccine or a placebo. Material: peripheral blood, obtained in a trial of Ad26.COV2.S vaccine versus placebo. The DNA of the CDR3 is TGTGCTAGTGGCTGGGACAGGGGGAAGAACACTGAAGCTTTCTTT. It encodes CASGWDRGKNTEAFF.